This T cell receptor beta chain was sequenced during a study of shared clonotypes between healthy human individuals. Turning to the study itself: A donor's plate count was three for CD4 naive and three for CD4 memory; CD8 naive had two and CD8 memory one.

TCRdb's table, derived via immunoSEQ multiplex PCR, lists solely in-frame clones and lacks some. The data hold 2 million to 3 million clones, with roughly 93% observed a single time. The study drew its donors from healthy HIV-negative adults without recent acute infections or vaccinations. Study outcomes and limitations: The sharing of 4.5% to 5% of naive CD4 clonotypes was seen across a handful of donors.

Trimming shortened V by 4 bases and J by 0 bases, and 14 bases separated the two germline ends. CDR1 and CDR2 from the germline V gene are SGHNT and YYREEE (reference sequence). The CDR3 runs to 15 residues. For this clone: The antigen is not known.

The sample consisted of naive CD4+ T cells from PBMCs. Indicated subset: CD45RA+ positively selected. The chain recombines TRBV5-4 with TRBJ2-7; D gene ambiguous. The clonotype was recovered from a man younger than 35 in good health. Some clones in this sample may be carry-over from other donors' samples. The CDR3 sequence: CASSLTGTLSYEQYF. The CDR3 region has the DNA TGTGCCAGCAGCCTGACGGGCACTCTCTCCTACGAGCAGTACTTC.